The present T cell receptor beta chain was sequenced within a study of CD8 T cells in ankylosing spondylitis. The study, taken as a whole, reports: Reports of some motif variants in reactive arthritis synovial fluid and blood predate this one. Apparently characteristic of ankylosing spondylitis blood was a TCR beta motif (eight highly homologous variants). Researchers report that disease-linked clones proved CD8+ and relatively rare in peripheral blood. Matched ankylosing spondylitis synovial fluid reportedly showed significant enrichment of disease-linked clones.

TCRdb itself ran the 5' RACE reads through MiXCR, one entry per CDR3 protein. This sample has approximately 300,000 distinct CDR3 sequences; about 20% occur once, and the top ten carry under 8.5%. In germline, CDR1 is LGHDT, CDR2 YNNKEL (reference sequence). The CDR3 runs to 14 residues. Note on this clonotype: Its antigen remains unidentified. Mismatch with germline at one junction end may stem from a read error.

This TCR was recovered from a male donor with ankylosing spondylitis or in good health (not recorded which). This rearrangement joins TRBV3-1 to TRBJ2-1; the match to TRBD2 covers 9 bases. Sequenced material: blood, either unsorted or a sorted T cell fraction (not recorded which). The CDR3 nucleotides are TGTGCCAGCAGCCAAGCCGTCACTAGCGGGCTTAATGACTTC. Translated, it gives CASSQAVTSGLNDF.